One and the same sample provided the 14 T cell receptor beta chains below, sequenced in a study of T cell responses to AZD1222 COVID-19 vaccine. The assay was immunoSEQ multiplex PCR, and TCRdb's table has in-frame clones only and misses some. The repertoire holds roughly 84,000 clones, with approximately 85% as singletons. Source: peripheral blood, taken 28 days after the second AZD1222 dose. The source is an adult who received the AZD1222 COVID-19 vaccine.

V usage is TRBV29-1 and J usage is TRBJ1-1, with a weak D call TRBD1 (5 bases). V dropped 5 bases and J dropped 3 bases, with 10 bases sitting between them. CDR1 is SQVTM and CDR2 is ANQGSEA in the germline V gene. This CDR3 contains 12 residues. CDR3 protein: CSVRGSHTEAFF. The CDR3 bases are TGCAGCGTTCGGGGGAGTCACACTGAAGCTTTCTTT.

The CDR3 sequence: CASSGLRQGNSSGTGELFF. The CDR3 coding sequence is TGTGCCAGTAGTGGATTGCGACAGGGAAACTCCTCGGGGACCGGGGAGCTGTTTTTT. This chain uses TRBV19 with TRBJ2-2, with TRBD1 identical over 7 bases. This CDR3 comprises 19 residues. With V trimmed by 5 bases and J by 5 bases, 20 bases remained unmatched. CDR1 is LNHDA, CDR2 SQIVND, per germline (reference sequence).

The chain is built from TRBV12-3 or TRBV12-4 and TRBJ1-1; D remains ambiguous. Trimming stripped 3 bases from V and 6 bases from J, with 11 bases between. This CDR3 is built from 13 residues. The CDR3 bases are TGTGCCAGCAGTTTCGGAGAGGGTCCTGAAGCTTTCTTT. Its protein product is CASSFGEGPEAFF.

This chain joins TRBV5-5 and TRBJ1-2; 7 bases match TRBD1. CDR1 is SGHKS and CDR2 is YYEKEE in the germline V gene (reference sequence). The CDR3 runs 14 residues. The J segment lost 4 bases and the V segment lost 0 bases, leaving 3 bases of the junction unmatched. CDR3 loop: CASSLGQGRYGYTF. The CDR3 DNA is TGTGCCAGCAGCTTGGGACAGGGCCGCTATGGCTACACCTTC.

The chain's CDR3 is CATSRQGGNNEQFF. The CDR3 DNA sequence: TGTGCCACCAGTAGACAGGGGGGAAACAATGAGCAGTTCTTC. The V and J genes are TRBV24-1 and TRBJ2-1, with 9 bases lining up with TRBD1. CDR3 size: 14 residues. Germline V CDR1 and CDR2: KGHDR, SFDVKD. The J segment lost 5 bases and the V segment lost 6 bases, leaving 4 bases of the junction unmatched.

The rearrangement uses TRBV12-3 or TRBV12-4 and TRBJ2-2, with a possible D match to TRBD2 (5 bases). The germline V and J ends were trimmed by 6 bases and 4 bases, with 9 bases remaining between them. The CDR3 runs to 13 residues. The CDR3 is CASSTRSTGELFF. The CDR3 region has the DNA TGTGCCAGCAGCACTAGAAGCACCGGGGAGCTGTTTTTT.

A single count supports this clone. J is TRBJ1-2 and V is TRBV3-1 (or the pseudogene TRBV3-2), with D perhaps matching TRBD1 (5 bases). Trimming cost V 3 bases and J 7 bases, with 15 bases left between them. This CDR3 region has 14 residues. Germline assignment: CDR1 LGHDT and CDR2 YNNKEL (reference sequence). CDR3 amino acids: CASSQPGVAGGYTF. CDR3 DNA: TGTGCCAGCAGCCAGCCGGGGGTGGCGGGTGGCTACACCTTC.

Concerning this clone: This specimen includes other DNA sequences encoding the same CDR3. The chain carries TRBV6-5 and TRBJ2-2, with D perhaps matching TRBD1 (5 bases). CDR1 and CDR2 (germline): MNHEY, SVGAGI. The V and J ends lost 5 bases and 5 bases respectively, with 6 bases between them. This CDR3 region has 12 residues. CDR3 sequence reads: CASSRGTGELFF. The CDR3 DNA follows: TGTGCCAGCAGTAGGGGAACCGGGGAGCTGTTTTTT.

This chain uses TRBV6-2 or TRBV6-3 with TRBJ2-3; 11 nucleotides agree with TRBD2. The CDR3 runs to 16 residues. J lost 2 bases, V lost 2 bases, and 3 bases had no gene match. The germline V gene encodes CDR1 MNHEY and CDR2 SVGEGT. The CDR3: CASSYTSGRVTDTQYF. The CDR3 DNA reads as TGTGCCAGCAGTTACACTAGCGGGAGAGTCACAGATACGCAGTATTTT.

This clone has at least ten counts. V and J are TRBV25-1 and TRBJ1-1; no reliable D call. The V end lost 5 bases, the J end lost 1 base, and 5 bases lay between the germline ends. Germline V gives CDR1 MGHDK, CDR2 SYGVNS. This CDR3 is 12 amino acids long. The CDR3 region is CASSHGNTEAFF. The CDR3 DNA is TGTGCCAGCAGTCATGGGAACACTGAAGCTTTCTTT.

This chain uses TRBV7-8 with TRBJ1-5; the D is unclear. Germline assignment: CDR1 SGHVS and CDR2 FQNEAQ. Trimming removed 5 bases at V and 3 bases at J, with 8 bases between. This CDR3 region has 13 residues. CDR3 sequence: CASSPLNNQPQHF. DNA for the CDR3: TGTGCCAGCAGCCCACTGAACAATCAGCCCCAGCATTTT.

The chain combines TRBV6-5 with TRBJ1-2; weak D call: TRBD1 (5 bases). In germline, CDR1 is MNHEY, CDR2 SVGAGI. V was trimmed by 4 bases and J by 4 bases, leaving 10 bases between them. The CDR3 consists of 13 residues. The chain's CDR3 is CASSWGRGYGYTF. CDR3 bases: TGTGCCAGCAGTTGGGGACGGGGCTATGGCTACACCTTC.

The rearrangement links TRBV7-9 to TRBJ2-7; TRBD2 matches 15 bases. The CDR3 runs to 15 residues. The J segment lost 4 bases and the V segment lost 5 bases, leaving 3 bases of the junction unmatched. Germline V gives CDR1 SEHNR, CDR2 FQNEAQ (reference sequence). CDR3 in amino acids: CASSPGLAGGYEQYF. The DNA for the CDR3 is TGTGCCAGCAGCCCGGGACTAGCGGGAGGTTACGAGCAGTACTTC.

The chain combines TRBV5-4 with TRBJ2-3; the match to TRBD1 covers 7 bases. Germline values: CDR1 SGHNT, CDR2 YYREEE (reference sequence). CDR3 length equals 16 residues. V was pared by 4 bases and J by 0 bases, with 8 bases of the junction left unmatched. The CDR3 DNA reads TGTGCCAGCAGCCAGGGACAGCTTATTAGCACAGATACGCAGTATTTT. Its protein product is CASSQGQLISTDTQYF.